These 10 T cell receptor beta chains originate from one sample sequenced in a study of control samples from healthy donors and cancer patients. This table comes from immunoSEQ multiplex PCR, and its TCRdb copy is limited to in-frame clones, with some not included. Of tens of thousands of clones in the sample, around 90% were seen once. What was sequenced was PBMCs. The receptors stem from a man aged 30 to 45 with colorectal cancer.

The chain couples TRBV30 to TRBJ1-2; a possible D gene is TRBD1 (5 bases). The CDR3 runs 15 residues. In germline, CDR1 is GTSNPN, CDR2 SVGIG (reference sequence). V shed 0 bases and J shed 4 bases, with 15 bases lying between them. The CDR3 region has the DNA TGTGCCTGGAGTGTAGAGGGGACTGGCCTCTATGGCTACACCTTC. This sequence encodes CAWSVEGTGLYGYTF.

The gene calls are TRBV18 and TRBJ1-5; 7 bases fit TRBD1. Germline V gene lookup returns CDR1 KGHSH and CDR2 LQKENI. The J segment lost 3 bases and the V segment lost 6 bases, leaving 5 bases of the junction unmatched. The CDR3 consists of 14 residues. CDR3 residues: CASSRDRINQPQHF. The DNA of the CDR3 is TGTGCCAGCTCGCGGGACAGAATCAATCAGCCCCAGCATTTT.

Here the CDR3 reads CASSQSPQGYNEQFF. The CDR3 nucleotides read TGTGCCAGCAGCCAAAGTCCTCAAGGTTACAATGAGCAGTTCTTC. The rearrangement uses TRBV3-1 (or the pseudogene TRBV3-2) and TRBJ2-1, with D uncertain. Germline V CDR1 and CDR2: LGHDT, YNNKEL (reference sequence). V was shortened by 2 bases and J by 4 bases, with 12 bases between the two germline ends. This CDR3 comprises 15 residues.

The chain uses TRBV7-9 and TRBJ1-2, with D possibly being TRBD1 (6 bases). Germline V gene lookup returns CDR1 SEHNR and CDR2 FQNEAQ (reference sequence). The V and J ends lost 2 bases and 6 bases respectively, with 16 bases between them. The CDR3 consists of 15 residues. The CDR3 here is CASSLTPTGTHGYTF. CDR3 nucleotide sequence: TGTGCCAGCAGCTTAACCCCCACAGGGACCCATGGCTACACCTTC.

The rearrangement uses TRBV12-3 or TRBV12-4 and TRBJ1-1; D ambiguous. V lost 2 bases and J 1 base, leaving 5 bases between the germline ends. CDR3 size: 13 residues. The CDR3 DNA reads TGTGCCAGCAGTTTAATAGGGAACACTGAAGCTTTCTTT. It codes for CASSLIGNTEAFF.

This rearrangement joins TRBV9 to TRBJ1-6; 8 bases line up with TRBD1. The CDR3 loop spans 14 amino acids. CDR1 and CDR2 from the germline V gene are SGDLS and YYNGEE. J was trimmed by 10 bases and V by 3 bases; bases with no gene match: 6. The CDR3 region has the DNA TGTGCCAGCAGCGGACAGGGGCTAGTCTCACCCCTCCACTTT. This gives the protein CASSGQGLVSPLHF.

V and J are TRBV5-6 and TRBJ1-1, with 9 bases matching TRBD1. CDR3 length equals 18 residues. V gave up 4 bases and J gave up 1 base; unmatched junction bases: 14. CDR1 and CDR2 from the germline V gene are SGHDT and YYEEEE. The DNA of the CDR3 is TGTGCCAGCAGCCCTCTGGGACAGGGATGGACCCGGAACACTGAAGCTTTCTTT. Translation: CASSPLGQGWTRNTEAFF.

V usage is TRBV10-2 and J usage is TRBJ2-3, with D perhaps matching TRBD1 (6 bases). V lost 0 bases to trimming and J lost 7 bases, with 14 bases between them. The CDR3 is 15 amino acids. The germline CDR1 and CDR2 sequences are WSHSY and SAAADI. CDR3 nucleotides: TGCGCCAGCAGTGAGTCGCTAAGAACAGGGCATACGCAGTATTTT. Translated: CASSESLRTGHTQYF.

This clone occurred a few times. The chain employs TRBV28 and TRBJ2-3, with D possibly TRBD1 on 5 matching bases. The CDR3 extends over 13 amino acids. V gave up 6 bases and J gave up 1 base, with 8 bases separating them. Per the germline V gene, CDR1 is MDHEN and CDR2 is SYDVKM. The chain's CDR3 is CASRLGGTDTQYF. In DNA, the CDR3 is TGTGCCAGCAGATTAGGGGGCACAGATACGCAGTATTTT.

The rearrangement uses TRBV5-1 and TRBJ1-3; the D gene is possibly TRBD1 (5 bases). CDR3 length: 14 amino acids. Trimming shortened V by 0 bases and J by 4 bases, and 8 bases separated the two germline ends. The germline gives CDR1 SGHRS, CDR2 YFSETQ. CDR3 loop: CASSLAGVGNTIYF. In DNA, the CDR3 is TGCGCCAGCAGCTTGGCGGGGGTAGGAAACACCATATATTTT. Supplemented by reference TRBV5-1 and TRBJ1-3, the full variable domain reads KAGVTQTPRYLIKTRGQQVTLSCSPISGHRSVSWYQQTPGQGLQFLFEYFSETQRNKGNFPGRFSGRQFSNSRSEMNVSTLELGDSALYLCASSLAGVGNTIYFGEGSWLTVV.